The sequence of this TCR beta chain was determined in a study of CD8+ T cells in alopecia areata. This clone was seen a few times. Trimming removed 6 bases from V and 4 bases from J; junction bases left unmatched: 4. Germline CDR1 SNHLY, CDR2 FYNNEI. The CDR3 length is 14 residues. Treatment here: oral pan-JAK inhibitor, 5-10 mg twice daily. The investigators collected lesional scalp punch biopsies and peripheral blood from alopecia areata patients. Sorting from PBMCs produced CD4+ and CD8+ T cells. Extraction of RNA preceded its reverse transcription into cDNA, which served as the sequencing template. TCRdb keeps only in-frame clones here, not all; method: immunoSEQ multiplex PCR. Of about 200,000 clones listed, approximately 38% are singletons.

The chain has TRBV2 and TRBJ1-4, with TRBD1 identical over 8 bases. The sequence was obtained from a human donor with alopecia areata. The material was CD4+ T cells sorted from blood, obtained between weeks 30 and 35, from a patient treated with tofacitinib. CDR3 loop: CASSGTGGNEKLFF. The CDR3, as DNA: TGTGCCAGCAGCGGGACAGGAGGTAATGAAAAACTGTTTTTT.